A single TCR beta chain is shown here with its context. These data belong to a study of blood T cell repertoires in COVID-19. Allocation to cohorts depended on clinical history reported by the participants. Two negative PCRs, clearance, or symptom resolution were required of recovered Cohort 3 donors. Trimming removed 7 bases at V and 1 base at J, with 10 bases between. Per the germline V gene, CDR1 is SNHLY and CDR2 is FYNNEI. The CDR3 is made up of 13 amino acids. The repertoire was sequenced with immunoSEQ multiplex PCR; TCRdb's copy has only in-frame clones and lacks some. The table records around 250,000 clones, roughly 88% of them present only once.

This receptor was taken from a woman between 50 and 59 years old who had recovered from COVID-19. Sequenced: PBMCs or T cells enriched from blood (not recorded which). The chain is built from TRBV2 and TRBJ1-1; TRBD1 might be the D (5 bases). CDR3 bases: TGTGCCAGCAACCTCAGGGAGAACACTGAAGCTTTCTTT. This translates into CASNLRENTEAFF.